One and the same sample provided the 30 T cell receptor beta chains below, sequenced in a study of T cell repertoires in ileal Crohn's disease (dated by TCRdb to about 2019). The library relied on the immunoSEQ multiplex PCR assay. TCRdb's version of the immuneACCESS table is confined to in-frame rearrangements and falls short of the full clone set. An unresolved V gene accounts for under half of the shortfall where checked; the remainder is of unknown origin. The sample table lists 4,000 or so clones, around 70% of them with a count of one. The top ten clones comprise approximately 10% of the sample. Per the publication, the time point label means: proximal margin of the surgical specimen (macroscopically non-inflamed). Sequenced: ileal tissue. The receptors originated from an adult with Crohn's disease.

This chain links TRBV2 with TRBJ2-7, with D uncertain. The V end was cut by 6 bases, the J end by 0 bases, with 15 bases between. Germline-derived CDR1 and CDR2 are SNHLY and FYNNEI. The CDR3 runs to 15 residues. This chain's CDR3 is CASSLTQVSSYEQYF. In DNA, the CDR3 is TGTGCCAGCAGCCTTACACAAGTTTCCTCCTACGAGCAGTACTTC.

J is TRBJ2-1 and V is TRBV9; 7 bases fit TRBD1. Germline CDR1 SGDLS, CDR2 YYNGEE. CDR3 length: 15 amino acids. J was trimmed by 2 bases and V by 4 bases; bases with no gene match: 6. This CDR3 is CASSLRQGPYNEQFF. The CDR3, as DNA: TGTGCCAGCAGCCTCCGACAGGGCCCCTACAATGAGCAGTTCTTC.

The CDR3 here is CASSSLTGFDSPLHF. The CDR3, as DNA: TGTGCCAGCAGTTCCCTGACAGGCTTTGATTCACCCCTCCACTTT. The chain carries TRBV28 and TRBJ1-6; D is possibly TRBD1 (6 bases). The CDR3 sequence is 15 residues long. Between the trimmed V and J ends, which lost 4 bases and 8 bases, there was a span of 15 bases. Looked up from germline, CDR1 is MDHEN and CDR2 is SYDVKM.

This clone occurred a few times. V is TRBV27 and J is TRBJ2-2; D tentatively reads TRBD1 or TRBD2 (5 bases each). Germline V gives CDR1 MNHEY, CDR2 SMNVEV (reference sequence). The V gene lost 5 bases and the J gene lost 7 bases, with 11 bases spanning the gap. This CDR3 is 13 amino acids long. The CDR3 DNA reads as TGTGCCAGCAGTCCCACTAGGGGCGGGGAGCTGTTTTTT. Protein: CASSPTRGGELFF.

The CDR3: CASTWGLAGAGGGTQYF. CDR3 nucleotide sequence: TGCGCCAGCACCTGGGGACTAGCGGGGGCAGGGGGAGGGACCCAGTACTTC. This sequence joins TRBV10-2 and TRBJ2-5; 14 nucleotides line up with TRBD2. Germline-derived CDR1 and CDR2 are WSHSY and SAAADI. CDR3 size: 17 residues. The J segment lost 7 bases and the V segment lost 7 bases, leaving 14 bases of the junction unmatched.

V usage is TRBV5-4 and J usage is TRBJ2-2, with D possibly being TRBD1 or TRBD2 (5 bases each). V shed 2 bases and J shed 5 bases, with 19 bases lying between them. Germline lookup yields CDR1 SGHNT and CDR2 YYREEE (reference sequence). CDR3 size: 17 residues. The CDR3 loop is CASSLPLVEAGTGELFF. CDR3 coding DNA: TGTGCCAGCAGCTTACCCCTGGTGGAGGCAGGGACCGGGGAGCTGTTTTTT.

The count of this clone is one. The chain is built from TRBV6-1 and TRBJ2-7, with D possibly TRBD2 on 6 matching bases. The CDR3 has 14 residues. Trimming cost V 5 bases and J 3 bases, with 14 bases left between them. The germline V gene encodes CDR1 MNHNS and CDR2 SASEGT. The CDR3 nucleotides are TGTGCCAGCAGTCCGTCCTGGGGGGTCTACGAGCAGTACTTC. As protein: CASSPSWGVYEQYF.

CDR3 sequence: CASSLLQGPNEKLFF. CDR3 sequence (DNA): TGTGCCAGCAGCTTATTACAGGGGCCCAATGAAAAACTGTTTTTT. The chain combines TRBV7-9 with TRBJ1-4; 7 bases are a match to TRBD1. The CDR3 runs 15 residues. V dropped 2 bases and J dropped 5; count of bases not matched to a gene: 5. CDR1 and CDR2 (germline): SEHNR, FQNEAQ (reference sequence).

The rearrangement joins TRBV6-5 to TRBJ1-1; D perhaps matches TRBD1 (6 bases). V lost 2 bases, J lost 4 bases, and 14 bases lay in between. The CDR3 runs to 15 residues. The germline V gene has CDR1 MNHEY and CDR2 SVGAGI. As DNA, the CDR3 is TGTGCCAGCAGTTACGCTACAGGGTCCCCCACTGAAGCTTTCTTT. It codes for CASSYATGSPTEAFF.

In this sample, this clone turned up once. The chain recombines TRBV7-6 with TRBJ2-6; D uncertain. The CDR3 is 15 amino acids. Germline V gene lookup returns CDR1 SGHVS and CDR2 FNYEAQ. Trimming removed 1 base from V and 2 bases from J, with 6 bases in between. CDR3 sequence (DNA): TGTGCCAGCAGCTTAGACCCCGCTGGGGCCAACGTCCTGACTTTC. It yields the protein CASSLDPAGANVLTF.

The sample holds one count of this clone. A junction boundary mismatches the germline segment, possibly from a read error. The same CDR3 is also encoded by other DNA sequences in this sample. This chain uses TRBV29-1 with TRBJ2-5; no firm D call. Germline V CDR1 and CDR2: SQVTM, ANQGSEA. The CDR3 spans 15 residues. The CDR3 DNA is TGCAGTGTTGAAGATCGGTTCGTGGGGAAAGAGACCCAGTACTTC. It translates to CSVEDRFVGKETQYF.

This clone was detected a few times. The V call is TRBV7-9, the J call TRBJ2-7, with 8 bases that match TRBD1. The CDR3 contains 14 residues. Germline V gives CDR1 SEHNR, CDR2 FQNEAQ (reference sequence). V dropped 5 bases and J dropped 0; count of bases not matched to a gene: 3. The CDR3 sequence: CASSLGQASYEQYF. For the CDR3, the DNA is TGTGCCAGCAGCCTGGGACAGGCCTCCTACGAGCAGTACTTC.

This clone has just a few counts. This rearrangement joins TRBV2 to TRBJ2-5; possible D gene TRBD1, 5 bases. V dropped 7 bases and J dropped 4 bases, with 16 bases sitting between them. CDR1 and CDR2 from the germline V gene are SNHLY and FYNNEI. The CDR3 loop spans 14 amino acids. CDR3 DNA sequence: TGTGCCAGCACCCAAGGTCAGGGTGTAGAGACCCAGTACTTC. Encoded protein: CASTQGQGVETQYF.

In this sample, this clone turned up once. The V and J genes are TRBV25-1 and TRBJ2-1; D perhaps matches TRBD2 (6 bases). This CDR3 comprises 14 residues. V lost 3 bases and J 4 bases, leaving 10 bases between the germline ends. The germline V gene encodes CDR1 MGHDK and CDR2 SYGVNS. Written as DNA, the CDR3 is TGTGCCAGCAGTGACGCGGGGTCTTACAATGAGCAGTTCTTC. It is translated as CASSDAGSYNEQFF.

This rearrangement joins TRBV5-6 to TRBJ1-1; D possibly corresponds to TRBD1 (5 bases). This CDR3 comprises 14 residues. Germline CDR1 SGHDT, CDR2 YYEEEE. V was clipped by 2 bases and J by 0 bases, with 8 bases between them. The CDR3 is CASSFGQLNTEAFF. CDR3 DNA sequence: TGTGCCAGCAGCTTCGGACAATTGAACACTGAAGCTTTCTTT. Together with reference TRBV5-6 and TRBJ1-1, the CDR3 gives the full variable domain: DAGVTQSPTHLIKTRGQQVTLRCSPKSGHDTVSWYQQALGQGPQFIFQYYEEEERQRGNFPDRFSGHQFPNYSSELNVNALLLGDSALYLCASSFGQLNTEAFFGQGTRLTVV.

This chain connects TRBV28 to TRBJ2-7; the match to TRBD1 covers 8 bases. The CDR3 spans 15 residues. From germline, CDR1 is MDHEN and CDR2 SYDVKM. With 5 bases clipped from V and 1 base from J, the junction kept 7 bases outside the gene matches. The DNA for the CDR3 is TGTGCCAGCAGTCCAGGACAGGGCATTTCCTACGAGCAGTACTTC. As protein: CASSPGQGISYEQYF.

This clone was counted only a few times. The rearrangement uses TRBV7-9 and TRBJ2-5; no clear D gene. Germline values: CDR1 SEHNR, CDR2 FQNEAQ (reference sequence). CDR3 length equals 15 residues. Trimming took off 5 bases at V and 5 bases at J, with 18 bases between the two ends. The CDR3 bases are TGTGCCAGCAGCCTTAGACAACTCCCCGGGGAGACCCAGTACTTC. Its protein is CASSLRQLPGETQYF.

The CDR3 DNA reads TGTGCCAGCACTCCGACTAGCGGGGGGGCAGATACGCAGTATTTT. The encoded protein is CASTPTSGGADTQYF. J is TRBJ2-3 and V is TRBV6-5; 14 nucleotides align to TRBD2. The V gene's germline CDR1 is MNHEY and CDR2 SVGAGI. The CDR3 loop spans 15 amino acids. The junction had 4 bases not matched to a gene; V was cut back by 7 bases and J by 4 bases.

The gene calls are TRBV7-6 and TRBJ2-5; tentative D call: TRBD2 (5 bases). This CDR3 is built from 12 residues. The germline CDR1 and CDR2 sequences are SGHVS and FNYEAQ. The ends were cut back, 4 bases at V and 5 bases at J, with 8 bases in the middle. The CDR3 protein is CASSSGGETQYF. The CDR3 bases are TGTGCCAGCAGCTCCGGAGGCGAGACCCAGTACTTC.

The CDR3 here is CASRGGEGLGSNQPQHF. CDR3 DNA: TGCGCCAGCAGAGGGGGCGAGGGCTTAGGGAGCAATCAGCCCCAGCATTTT. This chain joins TRBV10-2 and TRBJ1-5; 7 bases match TRBD1. The V segment lost 6 bases and the J segment 1 base; nucleotides outside the gene matches: 12. This CDR3 region has 17 residues. Germline V lookup: CDR1 WSHSY, CDR2 SAAADI.

V usage is TRBV29-1 and J usage is TRBJ2-1; D is undetermined. Between the trimmed V and J ends, which lost 7 bases and 0 bases, there was a span of 22 bases. CDR3 length: 17 residues. The V gene's germline CDR1 is SQVTM and CDR2 ANQGSEA. The CDR3 DNA reads TGCAGCGCCCAAGGGTGGAAGAGCCCCATCTCCTACAATGAGCAGTTCTTC. Its protein is CSAQGWKSPISYNEQFF.

The chain employs TRBV4-1 and TRBJ1-4, with a weak D call TRBD1 (5 bases). With 0 bases removed from V and 1 base from J, the gap between germline ends came to 6 bases. Germline V gives CDR1 MGHRA, CDR2 YSYEKL. CDR3 length: 15 residues. CDR3 amino acids: CASSQEGVTNEKLFF. For the CDR3, the DNA is TGCGCCAGCAGCCAAGAAGGGGTAACTAATGAAAAACTGTTTTTT.

Of note for this clone: This sample also contains other DNA sequences that code for the same CDR3. The V call is TRBV27, the J call TRBJ2-6; either TRBD1 or TRBD2 may supply D (5 bases each). Germline lookup yields CDR1 MNHEY and CDR2 SMNVEV (reference sequence). The CDR3 contains 14 residues. The V end lost 8 bases, the J end lost 1 base, and 9 bases lay between the germline ends. CDR3 nucleotides: TGTGCCAGCCGGGACGTTTCTGGGGCCAACGTCCTGACTTTC. Its protein product is CASRDVSGANVLTF.

The J gene is TRBJ1-2, the V gene TRBV5-4; 7 nucleotides agree with TRBD1. Germline CDR1 and CDR2: SGHNT and YYREEE (reference sequence). V was pared by 0 bases and J by 8 bases, with 4 bases of the junction left unmatched. This CDR3 contains 13 residues. Written as DNA, the CDR3 is TGTGCCAGCAGCTTGGAGACAGGGAGAGGCTACACCTTC. Its protein is CASSLETGRGYTF.

The chain uses TRBV6-5 and TRBJ2-3, with D possibly matching TRBD2 (5 bases). Germline assignment: CDR1 MNHEY and CDR2 SVGAGI. Trimming pared 6 bases from V and 6 bases from J, leaving 19 bases between. This CDR3 region has 15 residues. This chain's CDR3 is CASRDSELLLDTQYF. CDR3 nucleotide sequence: TGTGCCAGCAGGGACTCGGAACTCCTCCTGGATACGCAGTATTTT.

This clone was counted between two and nine times. The chain uses TRBV13 and TRBJ1-2; D is ambiguous. CDR3 length: 12 residues. Germline assignment: CDR1 PRHDT and CDR2 FYEKMQ (reference sequence). Trimming removed 4 bases at V and 6 bases at J, with 9 bases between. The CDR3 DNA follows: TGTGCCAGCAGCTCACAGACCGATGGCTACACCTTC. Translation: CASSSQTDGYTF.

This chain links TRBV7-2 with TRBJ2-6; D unresolved. CDR3 length equals 13 residues. V was shortened by 2 bases and J by 7 bases, with 6 bases between the two germline ends. From germline, CDR1 is SGHTA and CDR2 FQGNSA. CDR3 nucleotides: TGTGCCAGCAGCTTACGGGCCGCCAACGTCCTGACTTTC. Its translation: CASSLRAANVLTF.

V is TRBV28 and J is TRBJ1-1; D remains ambiguous. This CDR3 spans 12 amino acids. V lost 10 bases and J 8 bases, leaving 17 bases between the germline ends. In germline, CDR1 is MDHEN, CDR2 SYDVKM. Written as DNA, the CDR3 is TGTGCCAACCATGGCCGATACGAGGAAGCTTTCTTT. This sequence encodes CANHGRYEEAFF.

The chain links TRBV5-4 to TRBJ2-3, with D uncertain. Trimming removed 0 bases at V and 2 bases at J, with 7 bases between. The length of the CDR3 is 14 residues. Germline CDR1 reads SGHNT; CDR2 reads YYREEE (reference sequence). The CDR3 coding sequence is TGTGCCAGCAGCTTGGACGTCTCCACAGATACGCAGTATTTT. This encodes CASSLDVSTDTQYF.

The rearrangement joins TRBV27 to TRBJ2-1, with 14 positions matching TRBD2. With 5 bases clipped from V and 1 base from J, the junction kept 4 bases outside the gene matches. This CDR3 has 17 residues. Germline V gene data show CDR1 as MNHEY and CDR2 as SMNVEV (reference sequence). CDR3 sequence reads: CASSATSGGVSYNEQFF. Written as DNA, the CDR3 is TGTGCCAGCAGTGCGACTAGCGGGGGGGTATCCTACAATGAGCAGTTCTTC.